Listed below are T cell receptor beta chains from one sample, sequenced in a study of cytomegalovirus exposure and HLA in healthy donors. Sequencing was performed with immunoSEQ multiplex PCR; in TCRdb, only in-frame clones are kept and a portion is missing. The sample includes about 200,000 clones, around 85% of them seen just once. The specimen sequenced was PBMCs. All receptors come from a man aged 50 or older in good health and CMV-seronegative. Both conserved end residues are part of each CDR3. D genes are given only for firm matches. Where a row states a size, it is once, few, many or the class of an expanded clone; other rows omit it.

J: TRBJ2-2
D: TRBD2
V: TRBV4-1
size: -
DNA: TGCGCCAGCAGCCAGGGACTAGCGGGAGGGCCGGTCGGGGAGCTGTTTTTT
CDR3: CASSQGLAGGPVGELFF

J: TRBJ1-2
D: TRBD1
V: TRBV5-6
size: -
DNA: TGTGCCAGCAGCTCCGGGACAGGGGACGGCTACACCTTC
CDR3: CASSSGTGDGYTF

J: TRBJ2-7
D: -
V: TRBV6-6
size: -
DNA: TGTGCCAGCAGTTACTCGGTAGCGGAAGCCTACGAGCAGTACTTC
CDR3: CASSYSVAEAYEQYF

J: TRBJ1-1
D: -
V: TRBV27
size: -
DNA: TGTGCCAGCAGTTTGGGGGCGGAAACTGAAGCTTTCTTT
CDR3: CASSLGAETEAFF

J: TRBJ2-2
D: -
V: TRBV28
size: -
DNA: TGTGCCAGCACCCCTCAGCGCAGGGTAACCGGGGAGCTGTTTTTT
CDR3: CASTPQRRVTGELFF

J: TRBJ1-4
D: -
V: TRBV15
size: once
DNA: TGTGCCACCAGCAGAAGGGGGTCTAATGAAAAACTGTTTTTT
CDR3: CATSRRGSNEKLFF

J: TRBJ2-1
D: TRBD2
V: TRBV4-1
size: -
DNA: TGCGCCAGCAGCCAACGTTCTAGCGGGAGTACCCATGAGCAGTTCTTC
CDR3: CASSQRSSGSTHEQFF

J: TRBJ2-7
D: -
V: TRBV28
size: once
DNA: TGTGCCAGCAGTTCGGAGCCAGAGGGCTGGGACGAGCAGTACTTC
CDR3: CASSSEPEGWDEQYF

J: TRBJ2-3
D: -
V: TRBV5-1
size: -
DNA: TGCGCCAGCAGCCGCGAGACAGGACCGTACACAGATACGCAGTATTTT
CDR3: CASSRETGPYTDTQYF

J: TRBJ2-5
D: TRBD2
V: TRBV7-8
size: -
DNA: TGTGCCAGCAGCTTAGGGGGTTTAGCGGGAGGGGCAGAGACCCAGTACTTC
CDR3: CASSLGGLAGGAETQYF

J: TRBJ1-6
D: TRBD1
V: TRBV25-1
size: -
DNA: TGTGCCAGCAGTGGCCTAGGGACAGGGGTTTCACCCCTCCACTTT
CDR3: CASSGLGTGVSPLHF

J: TRBJ2-1
D: TRBD2
V: TRBV10-3
size: -
DNA: TGTGCCATCAGTGCAGGGACTAGCGGGAGATTTAATGAGCAGTTCTTC
CDR3: CAISAGTSGRFNEQFF

J: TRBJ2-7
D: -
V: TRBV5-5
size: -
DNA: TGTGCCAGCAGCTTGGGGCAGTCCTACGAGCAGTACTTC
CDR3: CASSLGQSYEQYF

J: TRBJ1-1
D: -
V: TRBV27
size: -
DNA: TGTGCCAGCAGTTTAACGGGACTGACTGAAGCTTTCTTT
CDR3: CASSLTGLTEAFF